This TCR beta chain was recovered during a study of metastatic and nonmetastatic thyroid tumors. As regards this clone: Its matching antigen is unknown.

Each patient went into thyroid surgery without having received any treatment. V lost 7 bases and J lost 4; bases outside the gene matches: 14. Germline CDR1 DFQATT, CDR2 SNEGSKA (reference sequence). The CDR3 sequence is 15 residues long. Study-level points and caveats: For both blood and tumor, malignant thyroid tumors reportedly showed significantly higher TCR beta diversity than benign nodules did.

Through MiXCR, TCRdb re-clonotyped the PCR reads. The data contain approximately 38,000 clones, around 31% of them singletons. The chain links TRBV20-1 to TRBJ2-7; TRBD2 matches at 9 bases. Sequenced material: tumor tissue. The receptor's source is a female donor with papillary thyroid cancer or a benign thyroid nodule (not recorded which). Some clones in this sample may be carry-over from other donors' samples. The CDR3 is CSVWTAAGGQYEQYF. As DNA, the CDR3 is TGCAGTGTGTGGACCGCGGCGGGAGGGCAATACGAGCAGTACTTC.